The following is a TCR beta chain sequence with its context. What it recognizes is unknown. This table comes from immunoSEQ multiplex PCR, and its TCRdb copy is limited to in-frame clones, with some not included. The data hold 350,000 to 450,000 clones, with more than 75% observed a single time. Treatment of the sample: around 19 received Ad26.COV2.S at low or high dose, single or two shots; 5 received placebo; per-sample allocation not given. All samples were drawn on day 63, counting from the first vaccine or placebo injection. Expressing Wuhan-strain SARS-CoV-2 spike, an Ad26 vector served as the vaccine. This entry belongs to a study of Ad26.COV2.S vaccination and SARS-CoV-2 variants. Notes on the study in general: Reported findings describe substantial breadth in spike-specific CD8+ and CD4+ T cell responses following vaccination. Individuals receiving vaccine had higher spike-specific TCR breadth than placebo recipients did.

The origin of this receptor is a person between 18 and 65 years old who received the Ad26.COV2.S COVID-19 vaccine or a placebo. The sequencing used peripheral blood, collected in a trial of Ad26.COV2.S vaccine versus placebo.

The CDR3 DNA reads as TGTGCCAGCAGCAGGGACAGGGGGCGAGGGGAGACCCAGTACTTC. As protein: CASSRDRGRGETQYF. The V gene is TRBV28, the J gene TRBJ2-5, with TRBD1 matching 12 bases. The V and J ends lost 6 bases and 5 bases, in that order; junction bases with no gene match: 7. Germline V lookup: CDR1 MDHEN, CDR2 SYDVKM. The CDR3 covers 15 residues. The variable domain in full, completed from reference TRBV28 and TRBJ2-5, reads DVKVTQSSRYLVKRTGEKVFLECVQDMDHENMFWYRQDPGLGLRLIYFSYDVKMKEKGDIPEGYSVSREKKERFSLILESASTNQTSMYLCASSRDRGRGETQYFGPGTRLLVL.